This T cell receptor (beta chain) was identified in a study of cytomegalovirus exposure and HLA in healthy donors. Trimming left V 5 bases short and J 5 bases short, with 18 bases between. Looked up from germline, CDR1 is SQVTM and CDR2 is ANQGSEA. The CDR3 length is 14 residues. In the case of this clone: Its specificity is unknown.

Regarding the study as a whole: Prediction of most subjects' HLA-A and HLA-B alleles by TCR beta sequences was reportedly accurate. Later analysis reportedly placed an Asian-associated ancestry cluster below the roughly 680-donor mean in N-insertions.

It was with 60 Vbeta and 13 Jbeta primers that the PCR ran. TCRdb's copy holds only in-frame clones and misses some; the assay was immunoSEQ multiplex PCR. The table has 120,000 or so clones, roughly 78% seen once. The receptor was derived from a woman in her thirties or forties in good health and CMV-seronegative. Sequenced input: PBMCs. This chain links TRBV29-1 with TRBJ2-5, with D tentatively TRBD1 (6 bases). In DNA form, the CDR3 reads TGCAGCGTTACTAGGGGGTCTACACGTGAGACCCAGTACTTC. This codes for CSVTRGSTRETQYF.